One sample yielded the 12 T cell receptor beta chains listed below, sequenced in a study of cytomegalovirus exposure and HLA in healthy donors. The PCR used 60 Vbeta and 13 Jbeta primers. Repertoires were generated with immunoSEQ multiplex PCR, while TCRdb's copy carries only in-frame clones and drops some. The table includes some 140,000 clones, 70% to 80% detected once. The sequenced material came from PBMCs. All receptors derive from a female donor in good health and CMV-seronegative.

The gene calls are TRBV25-1 and TRBJ2-2; D uncertain. The germline V gene has CDR1 MGHDK and CDR2 SYGVNS. The CDR3 contains 16 residues. The V gene lost 5 bases and the J gene lost 0 bases, with 13 bases spanning the gap. The CDR3 sequence is CASSPAITANTGELFF. The CDR3 DNA is TGTGCCAGCAGTCCTGCGATTACCGCGAACACCGGGGAGCTGTTTTTT.

CDR3 DNA: TGTGCCATCTCGGCAGGGGGTTCGACTGAAGCTTTCTTT. Protein product: CAISAGGSTEAFF. The chain uses TRBV10-3 and TRBJ1-1; 7 bases agree with TRBD1. This CDR3 contains 13 residues. Germline CDR1 reads ENHRY; CDR2 reads SYGVKD. Losses at the gene ends were 8 bases for V and 5 bases for J; bases not matched to a gene: 8.

This clone occurred once. The chain combines TRBV10-3 with TRBJ1-2; 9 positions agree with TRBD1. Germline values: CDR1 ENHRY, CDR2 SYGVKD. This CDR3 comprises 13 residues. V shed 2 bases, J shed 6 bases, and the junction held 1 base outside the gene matches. The CDR3 region is CAISETGGDGYTF. The CDR3 coding sequence is TGTGCCATCAGTGAGACAGGGGGCGATGGCTACACCTTC.

This chain connects TRBV5-1 to TRBJ2-7; 8 nucleotides agree with TRBD1. This CDR3 contains 14 residues. Germline V lookup: CDR1 SGHRS, CDR2 YFSETQ. Germline trimming cut 0 bases from V and 5 bases from J; bases unmatched to any gene: 4. CDR3 in amino acids: CASSLGTGHHEQYF. CDR3 DNA: TGCGCCAGCAGCTTGGGGACAGGGCACCACGAGCAGTACTTC.

V and J are TRBV7-2 and TRBJ2-3; tentatively, D is TRBD2 (5 bases). Trimming took off 4 bases at V and 2 bases at J, with 13 bases between the two ends. CDR1 SGHTA and CDR2 FQGNSA come from the germline V gene. The CDR3 length is 15 residues. The CDR3 loop reads CASSSLGAVTDTQYF. In DNA form, the CDR3 reads TGTGCCAGCAGCTCCCTCGGAGCGGTCACAGATACGCAGTATTTT.

The sample holds many counts of this clone. The rearrangement links TRBV9 to TRBJ2-5; 12 nucleotides agree with TRBD2. CDR1 is SGDLS and CDR2 is YYNGEE in the germline V gene. The CDR3 runs to 16 residues. The V gene end was trimmed by 3 bases and the J gene end by 5 bases; junction bases not matched to a gene: 8. The CDR3 here is CASSAIETSGGETQYF. The CDR3 DNA reads TGTGCCAGCAGCGCAATAGAAACTAGCGGGGGGGAGACCCAGTACTTC. Filled out from reference TRBV9 and TRBJ2-5, the complete variable domain reads DSGVTQTPKHLITATGQRVTLRCSPRSGDLSVYWYQQSLDQGLQFLIQYYNGEERAKGNILERFSAQQFPDLHSELNLSSLELGDSALYFCASSAIETSGGETQYFGPGTRLLVL.

The V call is TRBV29-1, the J call TRBJ2-7; D is perhaps TRBD2 (6 bases). The CDR3 is 14 residues long. Between the trimmed V and J ends, which lost 6 bases and 0 bases, there was a span of 15 bases. Germline V gene data show CDR1 as SQVTM and CDR2 as ANQGSEA. The CDR3, as DNA: TGCAGCGTCGTAGGTCGGGGGAGCTCCTACGAGCAGTACTTC. Encoded protein: CSVVGRGSSYEQYF.

V gene TRBV5-1 combines with J gene TRBJ2-2, with TRBD1 matching over 7 bases. The junction had 11 bases not matched to a gene; V was cut back by 4 bases and J by 5 bases. This CDR3 is 16 amino acids long. The V gene's germline CDR1 is SGHRS and CDR2 YFSETQ. The CDR3 region has the DNA TGCGCCAGCAGCCCCAGGACAGGCGAAACTACCGGGGAGCTGTTTTTT. Translating gives CASSPRTGETTGELFF.

This chain uses TRBV7-6 with TRBJ2-7, with D maybe TRBD1 (5 bases). The length of the CDR3 is 14 residues. Germline V gene data show CDR1 as SGHVS and CDR2 as FNYEAQ. The ends were cut back, 5 bases at V and 2 bases at J, with 13 bases in the middle. The CDR3 sequence: CASSQGKGTYEQYF. In DNA form, the CDR3 reads TGTGCCAGCAGCCAGGGTAAGGGCACCTACGAGCAGTACTTC.

This clone was detected only a few times. The chain couples TRBV28 to TRBJ1-2; D possibly corresponds to TRBD1 (6 bases). The CDR3 contains 14 residues. The ends were cut back, 6 bases at V and 4 bases at J, with 15 bases in the middle. Germline V gene lookup returns CDR1 MDHEN and CDR2 SYDVKM. This CDR3 reads CASSPVARGYGYTF. The CDR3 DNA is TGTGCCAGCAGCCCAGTGGCCAGGGGCTATGGCTACACCTTC.

This clone was observed a few times. V is TRBV5-6 and J is TRBJ1-2; TRBD1 matches at 10 bases. The trim removed 6 bases at V and 3 bases at J, leaving 5 bases unmatched. Germline lookup yields CDR1 SGHDT and CDR2 YYEEEE. This CDR3 spans 14 amino acids. In DNA, the CDR3 is TGTGCCAGCAAGCCGGGACAGGGGCACTATGGCTACACCTTC. This gives the protein CASKPGQGHYGYTF.

The CDR3 nucleotides read TGTGCCAGCAGTGACCGGGGGATTGGCTACACCTTC. It encodes CASSDRGIGYTF. The gene calls are TRBV6-4 and TRBJ1-2; possible D gene TRBD1, 5 bases. The CDR3 is made up of 12 amino acids. Germline CDR1 reads MRHNA; CDR2 reads SNTAGT. V dropped 2 bases and J dropped 7 bases, with 8 bases sitting between them.